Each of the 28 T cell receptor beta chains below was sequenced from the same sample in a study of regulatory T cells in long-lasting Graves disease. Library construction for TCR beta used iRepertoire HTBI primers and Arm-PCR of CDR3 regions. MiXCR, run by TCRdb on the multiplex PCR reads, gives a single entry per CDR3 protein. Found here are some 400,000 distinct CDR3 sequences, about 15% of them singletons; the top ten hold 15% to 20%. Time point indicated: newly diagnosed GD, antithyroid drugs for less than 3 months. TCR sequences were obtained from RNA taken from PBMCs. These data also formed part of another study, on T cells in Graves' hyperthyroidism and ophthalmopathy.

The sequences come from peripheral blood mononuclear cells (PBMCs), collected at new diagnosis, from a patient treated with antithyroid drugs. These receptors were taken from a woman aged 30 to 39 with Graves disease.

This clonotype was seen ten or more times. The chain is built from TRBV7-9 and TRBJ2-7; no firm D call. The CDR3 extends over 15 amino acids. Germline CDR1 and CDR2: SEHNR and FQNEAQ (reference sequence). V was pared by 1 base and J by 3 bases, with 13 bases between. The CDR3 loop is CASSLGGTGDYEQYF. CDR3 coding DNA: TGTGCCAGCAGCTTAGGGGGTACTGGAGACTACGAGCAGTACTTC.

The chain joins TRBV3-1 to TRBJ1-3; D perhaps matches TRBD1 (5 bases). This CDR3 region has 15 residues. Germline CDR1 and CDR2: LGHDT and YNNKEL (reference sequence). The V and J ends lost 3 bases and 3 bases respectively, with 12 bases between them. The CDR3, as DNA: TGTGCCAGCAGCCAGTTGGGGGTTGGTGGAAACACCATATATTTT. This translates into CASSQLGVGGNTIYF.

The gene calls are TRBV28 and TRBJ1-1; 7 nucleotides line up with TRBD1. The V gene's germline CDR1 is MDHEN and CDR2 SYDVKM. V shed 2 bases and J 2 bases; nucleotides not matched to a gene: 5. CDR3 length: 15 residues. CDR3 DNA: TGTGCCAGCAGTTTAAATACAGGGGTCAACACTGAAGCTTTCTTT. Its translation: CASSLNTGVNTEAFF.

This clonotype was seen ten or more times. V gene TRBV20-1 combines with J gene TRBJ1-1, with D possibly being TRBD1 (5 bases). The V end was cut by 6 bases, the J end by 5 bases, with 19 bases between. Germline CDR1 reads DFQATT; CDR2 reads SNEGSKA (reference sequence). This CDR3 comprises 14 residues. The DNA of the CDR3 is TGCAGTGCCGCGCGCTCGGGGGTTGGGACTGAAGCTTTCTTT. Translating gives CSAARSGVGTEAFF.

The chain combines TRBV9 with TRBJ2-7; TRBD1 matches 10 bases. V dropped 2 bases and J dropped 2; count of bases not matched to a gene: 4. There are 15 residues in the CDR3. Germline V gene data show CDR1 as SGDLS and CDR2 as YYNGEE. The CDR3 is CASSVGTGAAYEQYF. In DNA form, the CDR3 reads TGTGCCAGCAGCGTCGGGACAGGGGCGGCCTACGAGCAGTACTTC. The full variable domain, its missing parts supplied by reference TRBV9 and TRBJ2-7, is DSGVTQTPKHLITATGQRVTLRCSPRSGDLSVYWYQQSLDQGLQFLIQYYNGEERAKGNILERFSAQQFPDLHSELNLSSLELGDSALYFCASSVGTGAAYEQYFGPGTRLTVT.

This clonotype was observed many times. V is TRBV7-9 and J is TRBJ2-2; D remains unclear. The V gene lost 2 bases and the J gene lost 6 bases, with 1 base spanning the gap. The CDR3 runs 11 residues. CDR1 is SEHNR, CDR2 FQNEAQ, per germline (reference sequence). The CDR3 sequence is CASSLSGELFF. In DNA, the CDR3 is TGTGCCAGCAGCTTATCCGGGGAGCTGTTTTTT.

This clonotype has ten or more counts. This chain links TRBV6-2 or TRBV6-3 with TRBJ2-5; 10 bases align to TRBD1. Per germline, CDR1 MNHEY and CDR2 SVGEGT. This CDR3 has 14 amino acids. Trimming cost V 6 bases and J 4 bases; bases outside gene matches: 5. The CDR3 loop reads CASRGTGARETQYF. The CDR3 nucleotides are TGTGCCAGCAGGGGGACAGGGGCTCGAGAGACCCAGTACTTC.

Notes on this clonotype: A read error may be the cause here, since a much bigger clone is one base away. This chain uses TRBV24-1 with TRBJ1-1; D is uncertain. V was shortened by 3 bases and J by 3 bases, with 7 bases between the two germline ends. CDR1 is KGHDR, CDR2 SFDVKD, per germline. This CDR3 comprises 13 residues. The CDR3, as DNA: TGTGCCACCAGTGATAGGAGGGACACTGAAGCTTTCTTT. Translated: CATSDRRDTEAFF.

The CDR3 bases are TGTGCCAGTAGTGTCCGAAACCCTGGGCTCGTGTCGAACGAGCAGTACTTC. It specifies CASSVRNPGLVSNEQYF. V and J are TRBV19 and TRBJ2-7; D unresolved. Deletions cut 5 bases from V and 5 bases from J, with 25 bases between. The CDR3 sequence is 17 residues long. Germline V lookup: CDR1 LNHDA, CDR2 SQIVND (reference sequence).

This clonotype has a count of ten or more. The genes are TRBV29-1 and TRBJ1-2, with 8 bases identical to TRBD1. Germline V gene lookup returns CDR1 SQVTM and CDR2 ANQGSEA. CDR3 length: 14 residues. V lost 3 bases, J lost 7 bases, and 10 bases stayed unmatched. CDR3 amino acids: CSVDQTGEVGGYTF. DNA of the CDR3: TGCAGCGTTGACCAGACAGGGGAGGTCGGTGGCTACACCTTC. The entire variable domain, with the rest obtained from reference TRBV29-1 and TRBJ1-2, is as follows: SAVISQKPSRDICQRGTSLTIQCQVDSQVTMMFWYRQQPGQSLTLIATANQGSEATYESGFVIDKFPISRPNLTFSTLTVSNMSPEDSSIYLCSVDQTGEVGGYTFGSGTRLTVV.

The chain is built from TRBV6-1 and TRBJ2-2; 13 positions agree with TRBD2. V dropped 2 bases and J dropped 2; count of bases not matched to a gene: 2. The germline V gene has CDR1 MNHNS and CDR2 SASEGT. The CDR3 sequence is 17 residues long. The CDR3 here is CASSERLAGGNTGELFF. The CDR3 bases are TGTGCCAGCAGTGAACGACTAGCGGGAGGTAACACCGGGGAGCTGTTTTTT.

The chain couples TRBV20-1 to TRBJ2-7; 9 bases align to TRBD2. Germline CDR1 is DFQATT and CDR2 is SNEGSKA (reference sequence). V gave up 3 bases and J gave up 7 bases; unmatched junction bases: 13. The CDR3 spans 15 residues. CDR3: CSARNAAGGPGEQYF. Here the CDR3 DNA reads TGCAGTGCTAGGAACGCAGCGGGAGGACCGGGTGAGCAGTACTTC.

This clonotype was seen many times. The CDR3 loop is CSARDGPGLAGGDSSYEQYF. DNA of the CDR3: TGCAGTGCTAGAGATGGTCCGGGACTAGCGGGAGGGGATAGCTCCTACGAGCAGTACTTC. This chain connects TRBV20-1 to TRBJ2-7; 16 nucleotides agree with TRBD2. There are 20 residues in the CDR3. The ends lost 0 bases at V and 0 bases at J; junction bases unmatched: 11. Germline V CDR1 and CDR2: DFQATT, SNEGSKA (reference sequence).

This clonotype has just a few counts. CDR3 amino acids: CSFLGQGNEQFF. DNA for the CDR3: TGCAGCTTTCTGGGCCAGGGAAATGAGCAGTTCTTC. The genes are TRBV20-1 and TRBJ2-1; D is perhaps TRBD1 (5 bases). This CDR3 is built from 12 residues. Germline V gene sequence: CDR1 DFQATT, CDR2 SNEGSKA (reference sequence).

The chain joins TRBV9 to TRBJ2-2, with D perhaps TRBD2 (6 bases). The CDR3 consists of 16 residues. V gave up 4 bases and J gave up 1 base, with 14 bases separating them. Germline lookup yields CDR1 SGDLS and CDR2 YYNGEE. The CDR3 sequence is CASSSPRRVNTGELFF. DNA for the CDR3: TGTGCCAGCAGCTCCCCTAGGAGGGTGAACACCGGGGAGCTGTTTTTT.

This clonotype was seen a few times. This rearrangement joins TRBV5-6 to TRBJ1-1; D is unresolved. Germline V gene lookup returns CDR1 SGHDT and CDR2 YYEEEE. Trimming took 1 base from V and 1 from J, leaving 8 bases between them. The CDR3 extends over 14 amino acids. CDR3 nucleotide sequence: TGTGCCAGCAGCTTGAGTCGGGGGAACACTGAAGCTTTCTTT. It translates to CASSLSRGNTEAFF.

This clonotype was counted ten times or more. CDR3 in amino acids: CASSPGGPLDTQYF. Written as DNA, the CDR3 is TGTGCCAGCAGCCCCGGAGGGCCCCTGGATACGCAGTATTTT. V is TRBV12-3 or TRBV12-4 and J is TRBJ2-3; D is perhaps TRBD2 (6 bases). The CDR3 is made up of 14 amino acids. Trimming stripped 6 bases from V and 6 bases from J, with 16 bases between.

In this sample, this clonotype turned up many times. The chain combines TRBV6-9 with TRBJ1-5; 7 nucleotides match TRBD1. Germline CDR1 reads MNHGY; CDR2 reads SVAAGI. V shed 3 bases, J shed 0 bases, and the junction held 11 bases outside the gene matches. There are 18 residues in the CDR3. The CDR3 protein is CASSYDGTDMHSNQPQHF. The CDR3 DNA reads TGTGCCAGCAGTTACGACGGGACAGACATGCATAGCAATCAGCCCCAGCATTTT.

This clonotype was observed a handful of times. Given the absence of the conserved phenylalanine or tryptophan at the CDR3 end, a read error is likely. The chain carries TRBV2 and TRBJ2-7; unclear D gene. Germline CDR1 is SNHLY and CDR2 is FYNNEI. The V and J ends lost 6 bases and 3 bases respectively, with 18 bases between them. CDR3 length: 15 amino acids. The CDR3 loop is CASSQSVRTLYEQYL. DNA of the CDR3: TGTGCCAGCAGCCAGTCAGTCCGTACCCTCTACGAGCAGTACCTC.

Here the CDR3 DNA reads TGTGCCACCAGCAGAGCCCTTGGCGGGAGCTACAATGAGCAGTTCTTC. Protein: CATSRALGGSYNEQFF. V usage is TRBV15 and J usage is TRBJ2-1; 7 bases fit TRBD2. The CDR3 spans 16 residues. V lost 1 base and J lost 3; bases outside the gene matches: 6. Germline CDR1 and CDR2: LNHNV and YYDKDF (reference sequence).

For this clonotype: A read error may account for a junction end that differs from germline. The CDR3 reads CASRVYNERFF. CDR3 in DNA: TGTGCCAGCAGGGTATACAATGAGCGGTTCTTC. The chain combines TRBV2 with TRBJ2-1; D gene uncertain. This CDR3 region has 11 residues. The germline V gene encodes CDR1 SNHLY and CDR2 FYNNEI.

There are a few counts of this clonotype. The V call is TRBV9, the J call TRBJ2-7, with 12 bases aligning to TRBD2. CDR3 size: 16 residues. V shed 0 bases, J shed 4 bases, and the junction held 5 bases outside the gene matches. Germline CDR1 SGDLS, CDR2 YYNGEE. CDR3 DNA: TGTGCCAGCAGCGTAGGCAGGACTAGCGGGACTTACGAGCAGTACTTC. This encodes CASSVGRTSGTYEQYF. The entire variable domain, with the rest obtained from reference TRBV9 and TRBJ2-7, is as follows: DSGVTQTPKHLITATGQRVTLRCSPRSGDLSVYWYQQSLDQGLQFLIQYYNGEERAKGNILERFSAQQFPDLHSELNLSSLELGDSALYFCASSVGRTSGTYEQYFGPGTRLTVT.

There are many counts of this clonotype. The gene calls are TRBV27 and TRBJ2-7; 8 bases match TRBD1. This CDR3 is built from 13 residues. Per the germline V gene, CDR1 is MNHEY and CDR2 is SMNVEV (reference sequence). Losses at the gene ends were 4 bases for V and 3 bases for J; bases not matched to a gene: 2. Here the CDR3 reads CASSSQGGYEQYF. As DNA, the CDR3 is TGTGCCAGCAGTTCACAGGGGGGCTACGAGCAGTACTTC.

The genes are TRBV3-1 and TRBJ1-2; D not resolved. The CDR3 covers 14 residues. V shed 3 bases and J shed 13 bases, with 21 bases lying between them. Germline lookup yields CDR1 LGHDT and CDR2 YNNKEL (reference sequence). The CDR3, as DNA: TGTGCCAGCAGCCACAGATATCGAGACAACCGTGCCACCTTC. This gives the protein CASSHRYRDNRATF. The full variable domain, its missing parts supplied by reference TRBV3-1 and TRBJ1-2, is DTAVSQTPKYLVTQMGNDKSIKCEQNLGHDTMYWYKQDSKKFLKIMFSYNNKELIINETVPNRFSPKSPDKAHLNLHINSLELGDSAVYFCASSHRYRDNRATFGSGTRLTVV.

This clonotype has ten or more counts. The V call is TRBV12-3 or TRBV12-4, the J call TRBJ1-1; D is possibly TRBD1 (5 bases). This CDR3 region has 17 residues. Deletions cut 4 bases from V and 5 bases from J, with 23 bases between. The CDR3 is CASSSFGGPLGKTEAFF. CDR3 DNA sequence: TGTGCCAGCAGTTCCTTTGGGGGTCCGTTGGGAAAGACTGAAGCTTTCTTT.

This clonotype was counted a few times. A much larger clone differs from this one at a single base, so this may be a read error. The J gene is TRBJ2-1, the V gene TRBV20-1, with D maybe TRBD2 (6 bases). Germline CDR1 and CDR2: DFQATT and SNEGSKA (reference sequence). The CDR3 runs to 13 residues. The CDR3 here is CNAPHETRNEQFF. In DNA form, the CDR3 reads TGCAATGCTCCCCACGAGACTAGAAATGAGCAGTTCTTC.

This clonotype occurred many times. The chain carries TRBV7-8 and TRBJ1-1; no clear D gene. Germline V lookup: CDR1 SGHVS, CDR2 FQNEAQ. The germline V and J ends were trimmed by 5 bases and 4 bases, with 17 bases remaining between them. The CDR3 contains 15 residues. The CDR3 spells CASSPLRSMGTEAFF. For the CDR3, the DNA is TGTGCCAGCAGCCCACTTCGTTCGATGGGCACTGAAGCTTTCTTT. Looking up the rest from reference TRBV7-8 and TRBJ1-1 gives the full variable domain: GAGVSQSPRYKVAKRGQDVALRCDPISGHVSLFWYQQALGQGPEFLTYFQNEAQLDKSGLPSDRFFAERPEGSVSTLKIQRTQQEDSAVYLCASSPLRSMGTEAFFGQGTRLTVV.

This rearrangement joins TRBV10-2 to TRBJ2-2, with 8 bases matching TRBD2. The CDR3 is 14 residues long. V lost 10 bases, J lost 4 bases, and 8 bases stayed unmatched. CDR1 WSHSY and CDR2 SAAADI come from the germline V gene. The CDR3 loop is CAINSGISTGELFF. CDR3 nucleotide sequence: TGCGCCATAAATAGCGGGATAAGCACCGGGGAGCTGTTTTTT.